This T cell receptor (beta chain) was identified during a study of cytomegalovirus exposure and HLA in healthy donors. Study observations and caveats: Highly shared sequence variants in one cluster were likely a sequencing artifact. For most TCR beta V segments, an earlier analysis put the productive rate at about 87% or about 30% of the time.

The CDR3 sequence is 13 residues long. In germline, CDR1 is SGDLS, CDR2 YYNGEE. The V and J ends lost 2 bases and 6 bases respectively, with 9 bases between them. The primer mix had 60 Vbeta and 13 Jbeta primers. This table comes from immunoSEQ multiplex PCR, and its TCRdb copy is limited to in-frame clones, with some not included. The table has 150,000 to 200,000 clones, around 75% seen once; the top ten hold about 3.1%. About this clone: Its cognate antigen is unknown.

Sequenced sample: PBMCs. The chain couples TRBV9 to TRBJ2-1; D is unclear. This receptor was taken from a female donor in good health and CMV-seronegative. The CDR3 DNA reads TGTGCCAGCAGCGTTTCCCGGAGCAATGAGCAGTTCTTC. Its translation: CASSVSRSNEQFF.